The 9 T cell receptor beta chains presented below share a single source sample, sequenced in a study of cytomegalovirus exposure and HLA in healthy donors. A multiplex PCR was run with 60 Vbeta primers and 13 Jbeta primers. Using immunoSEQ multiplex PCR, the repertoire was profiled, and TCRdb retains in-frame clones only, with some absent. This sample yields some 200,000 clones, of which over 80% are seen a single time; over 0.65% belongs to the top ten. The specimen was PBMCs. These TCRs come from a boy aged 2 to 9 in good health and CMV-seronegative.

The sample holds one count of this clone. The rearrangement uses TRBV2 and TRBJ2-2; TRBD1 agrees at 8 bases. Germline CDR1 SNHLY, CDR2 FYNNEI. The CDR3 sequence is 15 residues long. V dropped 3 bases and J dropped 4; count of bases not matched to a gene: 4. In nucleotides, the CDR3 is TGTGCCAGCAGTGACGGACAGGGTGGCACCGGGGAGCTGTTTTTT. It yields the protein CASSDGQGGTGELFF.

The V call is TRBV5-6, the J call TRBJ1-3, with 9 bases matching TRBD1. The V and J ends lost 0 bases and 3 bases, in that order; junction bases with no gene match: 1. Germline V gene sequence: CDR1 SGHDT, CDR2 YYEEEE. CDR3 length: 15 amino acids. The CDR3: CASSLGTGVGNTIYF. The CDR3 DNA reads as TGTGCCAGCAGCTTGGGGACAGGGGTTGGAAACACCATATATTTT.

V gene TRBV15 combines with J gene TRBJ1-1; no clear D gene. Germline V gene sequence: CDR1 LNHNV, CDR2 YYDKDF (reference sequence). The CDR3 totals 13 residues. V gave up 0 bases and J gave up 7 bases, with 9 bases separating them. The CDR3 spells CATSRDLVSEAFF. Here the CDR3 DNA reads TGTGCCACCAGCAGAGATCTGGTTAGTGAAGCTTTCTTT.

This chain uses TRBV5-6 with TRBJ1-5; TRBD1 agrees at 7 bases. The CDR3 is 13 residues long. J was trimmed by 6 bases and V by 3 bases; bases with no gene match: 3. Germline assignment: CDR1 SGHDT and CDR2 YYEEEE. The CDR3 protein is CASSYRGAQPQHF. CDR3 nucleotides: TGTGCCAGCAGCTACAGGGGAGCTCAGCCCCAGCATTTT.

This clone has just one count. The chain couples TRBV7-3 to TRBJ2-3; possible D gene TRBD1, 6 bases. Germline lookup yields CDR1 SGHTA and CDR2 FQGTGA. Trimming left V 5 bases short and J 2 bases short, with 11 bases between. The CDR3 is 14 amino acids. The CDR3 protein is CASSTTGHTDTQYF. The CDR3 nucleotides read TGTGCCAGCAGCACGACAGGACACACAGATACGCAGTATTTT.

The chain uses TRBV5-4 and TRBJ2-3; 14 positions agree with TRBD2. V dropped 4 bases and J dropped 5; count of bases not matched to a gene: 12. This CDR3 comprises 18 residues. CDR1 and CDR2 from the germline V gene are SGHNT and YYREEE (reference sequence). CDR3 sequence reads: CASSLGTSGGPDIDTQYF. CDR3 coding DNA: TGTGCCAGCAGCCTTGGGACTAGCGGGGGCCCAGATATAGATACGCAGTATTTT.

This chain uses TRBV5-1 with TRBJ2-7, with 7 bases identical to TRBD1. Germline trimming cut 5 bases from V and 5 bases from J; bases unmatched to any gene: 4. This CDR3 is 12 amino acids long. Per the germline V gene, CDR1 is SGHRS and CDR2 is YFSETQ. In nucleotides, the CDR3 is TGCGCCAGCAGGAGGGACAGTAACGAGCAGTACTTC. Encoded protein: CASRRDSNEQYF.

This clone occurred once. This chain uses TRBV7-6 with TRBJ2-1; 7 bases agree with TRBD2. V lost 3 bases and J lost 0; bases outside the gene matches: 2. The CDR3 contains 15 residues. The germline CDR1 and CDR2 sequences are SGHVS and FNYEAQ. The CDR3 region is CASSFGGSSYNEQFF. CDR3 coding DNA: TGTGCCAGCAGCTTCGGCGGGAGCTCCTACAATGAGCAGTTCTTC. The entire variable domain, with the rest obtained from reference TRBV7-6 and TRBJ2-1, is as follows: GAGVSQSPRYKVTKRGQDVALRCDPISGHVSLYWYRQALGQGPEFLTYFNYEAQQDKSGLPNDRFSAERPEGSISTLTIQRTEQRDSAMYRCASSFGGSSYNEQFFGPGTRLTVL.

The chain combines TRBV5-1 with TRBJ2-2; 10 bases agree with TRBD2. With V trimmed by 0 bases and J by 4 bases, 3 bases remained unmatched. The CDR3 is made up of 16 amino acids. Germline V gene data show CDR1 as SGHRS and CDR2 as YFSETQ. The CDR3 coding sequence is TGCGCCAGCAGCTTGGAAGCGGGAGGGCGCACCGGGGAGCTGTTTTTT. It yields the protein CASSLEAGGRTGELFF.